The 27 T cell receptor beta chains presented below share a single source sample, sequenced in a study of T cell responses to AZD1222 COVID-19 vaccine (dated by TCRdb to the early 2020s). Libraries were prepared through the immunoSEQ multiplex PCR assay. In TCRdb, the immuneACCESS table is reduced to in-frame sequences with V and J assigned. These tables do not hold every clone; where another copy was compared, an unresolved V gene accounts for under half, and the others remain unexplained. Present in this sample are 200,000 or so clones, 94% of which were seen just once. The ten largest clones take up roughly 9.2% of the sample. The sample's time point label, in plain terms: baseline before first vaccination. The sequencing here drew on peripheral blood, taken on day 0 of AZD1222 vaccination. These receptors were obtained from an adult in good health.

This clone was detected a few times. The rearrangement links TRBV30 to TRBJ1-2, with TRBD1 matching 9 bases. V was pared by 2 bases and J by 1 base, with 5 bases of the junction left unmatched. Germline loops: CDR1 GTSNPN, CDR2 SVGIG (reference sequence). This CDR3 region has 15 residues. CDR3 nucleotides: TGTGCCTGGAGTCCCGGGACAGGGATTAACTATGGCTACACCTTC. Translated, it gives CAWSPGTGINYGYTF. The complete variable domain, with remaining parts taken from reference TRBV30 and TRBJ1-2, reads SQTIHQWPATLVQPVGSPLSLECTVEGTSNPNLYWYRQAAGRGLQLLFYSVGIGQISSEVPQNLSASRPQDRQFILSSKKLLLSDSGFYLCAWSPGTGINYGYTFGSGTRLTVV.

This chain links TRBV7-6 with TRBJ2-1, with D unresolved. Trimming stripped 1 base from V and 7 bases from J, with 11 bases between. CDR1 is SGHVS, CDR2 FNYEAQ, per germline. The CDR3 is 14 residues long. The CDR3 DNA follows: TGTGCCAGCAGCTTAGATCCGTCCTTAAATGAGCAGTTCTTC. This encodes CASSLDPSLNEQFF.

The chain is built from TRBV27 and TRBJ2-5; D is unclear. V lost 5 bases, J lost 7 bases, and 14 bases lay in between. Germline loops: CDR1 MNHEY, CDR2 SMNVEV (reference sequence). CDR3 length: 13 residues. The CDR3 here is CASSVAHGGTQYF. The DNA of the CDR3 is TGTGCCAGCAGTGTCGCTCACGGTGGGACCCAGTACTTC.

The chain couples TRBV30 to TRBJ1-5; no reliable D call. This CDR3 contains 14 residues. CDR1 and CDR2 (germline): GTSNPN, SVGIG (reference sequence). Trimming shortened V by 2 bases and J by 0 bases, and 8 bases separated the two germline ends. The CDR3 nucleotides are TGTGCCTGGAGTACGAGGACTAGCAATCAGCCCCAGCATTTT. The encoded protein is CAWSTRTSNQPQHF.

The chain recombines TRBV19 with TRBJ2-1; the match to TRBD2 covers 7 bases. In germline, CDR1 is LNHDA, CDR2 SQIVND (reference sequence). This CDR3 contains 15 residues. J was trimmed by 0 bases and V by 6 bases; bases with no gene match: 5. CDR3 region: CASRLSGISYNEQFF. In nucleotides, the CDR3 is TGTGCCAGTAGACTAAGCGGGATCTCCTACAATGAGCAGTTCTTC.

The table lists this clone with a count of one. The chain combines TRBV28 with TRBJ2-1, with 11 bases fitting TRBD2. Trimming cost V 8 bases and J 4 bases; bases outside gene matches: 4. Germline V gene data show CDR1 as MDHEN and CDR2 as SYDVKM. This CDR3 has 14 residues. CDR3 sequence reads: CASPTSGVYNEQFF. The CDR3 nucleotides read TGTGCCAGCCCGACTAGCGGGGTTTACAATGAGCAGTTCTTC.

V usage is TRBV10-3 and J usage is TRBJ1-1, with D maybe TRBD1 (6 bases). CDR1 and CDR2 (germline): ENHRY, SYGVKD. V was clipped by 6 bases and J by 7 bases, with 9 bases between them. CDR3 length equals 11 residues. The DNA of the CDR3 is TGTGCCATCAGACAGGGTTTTGAAGCTTTCTTT. This sequence encodes CAIRQGFEAFF.

The gene calls are TRBV3-1 (or the pseudogene TRBV3-2) and TRBJ2-3; no reliable D call. Germline lookup yields CDR1 LGHDT and CDR2 YNNKEL (reference sequence). V lost 5 bases and J 5 bases, leaving 5 bases between the germline ends. The CDR3 runs 11 residues. For the CDR3, the DNA is TGTGCCAGCAGCACCGGAGATACGCAGTATTTT. As protein: CASSTGDTQYF.

The count of this clone is one. The rearrangement joins TRBV19 to TRBJ2-1; 9 nucleotides match TRBD2. V lost 7 bases to trimming and J lost 9 bases; unmatched junction nucleotides: 13. CDR3 size: 15 residues. Germline V lookup: CDR1 LNHDA, CDR2 SQIVND (reference sequence). CDR3 bases: TGTGCCAGTATGGGCCCGGGACTAGCATCAACTGAGCAGTTCTTC. Residues: CASMGPGLASTEQFF.

V usage is TRBV6-2 or TRBV6-3 and J usage is TRBJ1-6; D remains unclear. Germline V gene data show CDR1 as MNHEY and CDR2 as SVGEGT. CDR3 length: 14 residues. V was pared by 0 bases and J by 7 bases, with 7 bases between. CDR3 sequence reads: CASSYSEWNSPLHF. The DNA of the CDR3 is TGTGCCAGCAGTTACTCTGAGTGGAATTCACCCCTCCACTTT.

This chain uses TRBV19 with TRBJ1-1; D is unresolved. Germline V gene lookup returns CDR1 LNHDA and CDR2 SQIVND (reference sequence). V gave up 3 bases and J gave up 0 bases, with 8 bases separating them. There are 14 residues in the CDR3. The DNA of the CDR3 is TGTGCCAGTAGTATTCGCGCCATGAACACTGAAGCTTTCTTT. Encoded protein: CASSIRAMNTEAFF.

The table lists this clone with a count of one. This sample includes further DNA sequences coding for the same CDR3. This sequence joins TRBV30 and TRBJ2-3, with D unclear. Deletions cut 1 base from V and 5 bases from J, with 1 base between. Germline V gives CDR1 GTSNPN, CDR2 SVGIG (reference sequence). CDR3 size: 10 residues. As DNA, the CDR3 is TGTGCCTGGAGTGGAGATACGCAGTATTTT. This codes for CAWSGDTQYF.

The rearrangement links TRBV5-1 to TRBJ2-5, with TRBD2 matching over 11 bases. V lost 3 bases and J lost 3; bases outside the gene matches: 7. There are 16 residues in the CDR3. Germline CDR1 SGHRS, CDR2 YFSETQ. CDR3 bases: TGCGCCAGCAGCTCTAGGGAACTAGCGGGAGAAGAGACCCAGTACTTC. It specifies CASSSRELAGEETQYF.

The chain recombines TRBV5-1 with TRBJ1-6; D unclear. Germline CDR1 reads SGHRS; CDR2 reads YFSETQ. Trimming stripped 0 bases from V and 9 bases from J, with 7 bases between. This CDR3 has 13 residues. CDR3 region: CASSLEAGSPLHF. The DNA for the CDR3 is TGCGCCAGCAGCTTGGAGGCAGGTTCACCCCTCCACTTT.

V usage is TRBV10-1 and J usage is TRBJ1-1; TRBD1 matches 7 bases. The CDR3 is 14 amino acids. Germline-derived CDR1 and CDR2 are WNHNN and SYGVQD (reference sequence). J was trimmed by 5 bases and V by 6 bases; bases with no gene match: 9. CDR3 sequence: CASRGGQGVTEAFF. CDR3 coding DNA: TGCGCCAGCAGGGGGGGGCAGGGGGTGACTGAAGCTTTCTTT.

This clone was counted between two and nine times. The chain links TRBV7-6 to TRBJ2-2; D gene unclear. CDR1 and CDR2 from the germline V gene are SGHVS and FNYEAQ. V shed 4 bases and J shed 1 base, with 10 bases lying between them. This CDR3 has 15 amino acids. The CDR3: CASSSVVENTGELFF. The CDR3 coding sequence is TGTGCCAGCAGCTCAGTTGTAGAGAACACCGGGGAGCTGTTTTTT.

This chain joins TRBV28 and TRBJ1-3; D is ambiguous. The CDR3 spans 11 residues. Germline CDR1 reads MDHEN; CDR2 reads SYDVKM. DNA of the CDR3: TGTGCATCGTGCTCTGGAAACACCATATATTTT. It yields the protein CASCSGNTIYF.

The table lists this clone with a count of one. The chain employs TRBV18 and TRBJ1-2; D might be TRBD1 (5 bases). V was cut by 10 bases and J by 4 bases, with 22 bases left in between. This CDR3 spans 15 amino acids. Germline V gives CDR1 KGHSH, CDR2 LQKENI. CDR3 sequence (DNA): TGTGCCACGGGTGGGGCACCCGTCGATTCCTATGGCTACACCTTC. Translation gives CATGGAPVDSYGYTF. Filled out from reference TRBV18 and TRBJ1-2, the complete variable domain reads NAGVMQNPRHLVRRRGQEARLRCSPMKGHSHVYWYRQLPEEGLKFMVYLQKENIIDESGMPKERFSAEFPKEGPSILRIQQVVRGDSAAYFCATGGAPVDSYGYTFGSGTRLTVV.

The gene calls are TRBV5-5 and TRBJ1-1; D unclear. The CDR3 is made up of 12 amino acids. Per the germline V gene, CDR1 is SGHKS and CDR2 is YYEKEE (reference sequence). V was clipped by 0 bases and J by 5 bases, with 5 bases between them. The CDR3, as DNA: TGTGCCAGCAGCTTGGTGGGGACTGAAGCTTTCTTT. Translation gives CASSLVGTEAFF.

The rearrangement uses TRBV28 and TRBJ2-1; 13 bases align to TRBD2. Germline V CDR1 and CDR2: MDHEN, SYDVKM. J lost 2 bases, V lost 5 bases, and 3 bases had no gene match. The CDR3 length is 16 residues. In nucleotides, the CDR3 is TGTGCCAGCAGTCAAGGGACTAGCGGGACCTACAATGAGCAGTTCTTC. Protein: CASSQGTSGTYNEQFF.

The CDR3 loop is CASSPFTRDTVGEQYF. The CDR3 coding sequence is TGTGCCAGCTCACCATTCACCCGGGACACCGTTGGGGAGCAGTACTTC. The chain links TRBV18 to TRBJ2-7; D may be TRBD1 (6 bases). Looked up from germline, CDR1 is KGHSH and CDR2 is LQKENI. This CDR3 is built from 16 residues. Trimming stripped 2 bases from V and 7 bases from J, with 21 bases between.

This chain connects TRBV6-2 or TRBV6-3 to TRBJ2-1; 7 nucleotides match TRBD2. CDR1 MNHEY and CDR2 SVGEGT come from the germline V gene. The V segment lost 8 bases and the J segment 9 bases; nucleotides outside the gene matches: 16. The CDR3 runs to 15 residues. CDR3 amino acids: CASRRSELAFGEQFF. CDR3 nucleotide sequence: TGTGCCAGCCGCCGAAGTGAACTAGCGTTCGGTGAGCAGTTCTTC.

The CDR3 DNA is TGTGCCAGCAGCTTGGCCCTAGCGGGAGGATTCGCAGATACGCAGTATTTT. Translation gives CASSLALAGGFADTQYF. This rearrangement joins TRBV5-6 to TRBJ2-3; 11 positions match TRBD2. The CDR3 covers 17 residues. From germline, CDR1 is SGHDT and CDR2 YYEEEE. The trim removed 0 bases at V and 4 bases at J, leaving 7 bases unmatched.

This chain joins TRBV28 and TRBJ1-2, with D perhaps TRBD1 (6 bases). Germline loops: CDR1 MDHEN, CDR2 SYDVKM. CDR3 length: 16 amino acids. V lost 5 bases and J 3 bases, leaving 19 bases between the germline ends. In DNA, the CDR3 is TGTGCCAGCAGTCCCGGGACACTCCCGGGGTACTATGGCTACACCTTC. The encoded protein is CASSPGTLPGYYGYTF.

V usage is TRBV27 and J usage is TRBJ2-5; no clear D. The CDR3 is made up of 14 amino acids. Germline V gene lookup returns CDR1 MNHEY and CDR2 SMNVEV (reference sequence). The V and J ends lost 6 bases and 4 bases respectively, with 15 bases between them. The CDR3 DNA reads as TGTGCCAGCAGAATGATTGGAAAAGGAGAGACCCAGTACTTC. It is translated as CASRMIGKGETQYF.

The chain carries TRBV5-5 and TRBJ2-3; the D gene is possibly TRBD1 (5 bases). This CDR3 has 15 amino acids. Trimming pared 1 base from V and 4 bases from J, leaving 13 bases between. Germline assignment: CDR1 SGHKS and CDR2 YYEKEE (reference sequence). CDR3 bases: TGTGCCAGCAGCTTGTTCGGCAGGGAAGCAGATACGCAGTATTTT. Translation: CASSLFGREADTQYF.

V usage is TRBV9 and J usage is TRBJ1-6, with a tentative D call TRBD1 (5 bases). The CDR3 loop spans 13 amino acids. Germline CDR1 reads SGDLS; CDR2 reads YYNGEE. The V end was cut by 0 bases, the J end by 10 bases, with 8 bases between. CDR3 amino acids: CASSVGRDSPLHF. The CDR3 nucleotides are TGTGCCAGCAGCGTAGGAAGGGACTCACCCCTCCACTTT.